The present T cell receptor beta chain was sequenced within a study of T cell repertoires in cytomegalovirus infection. Study at large: Indicated by public TCR beta signatures were CMV infection and matching HLA type.

There are a few counts of this clonotype. Its target is not known. TCRdb re-derived calls from the reads in MiXCR, one entry per CDR3 protein. The table records some 350,000 distinct CDR3 sequences, 25% to 35% of them present only once. The V gene lost 6 bases and the J gene lost 5 bases, with 13 bases spanning the gap. Germline V lookup: CDR1 LNHDA, CDR2 SQIVND (reference sequence). CDR3 size: 13 residues. The rearrangement joins TRBV19 to TRBJ1-2; D call uncertain. This specimen consisted of cultured PBMCs, obtained from culture after CMV antigen stimulation. This clonotype was obtained from a human donor in good health (CMV status not recorded). Some clones in this sample may be carry-over from other donors' samples. Here the CDR3 reads CASRNPGSYGYTF. The DNA for the CDR3 is TGTGCCAGTAGGAATCCGGGATCTTATGGCTACACCTTC.